These 8 T cell receptor beta chains were sequenced from one sample in a study of blood T cell repertoires in COVID-19. Data came from immunoSEQ multiplex PCR; TCRdb stores just in-frame clones and leaves some out. In the table there are approximately 50,000 clones, approximately 84% of which are singletons. The specimen was peripheral blood. Receptors were obtained from a man between 65 and 85 years old with active COVID-19.

The chain combines TRBV28 with TRBJ1-2, with D perhaps matching TRBD1 (5 bases). The CDR3 spans 12 residues. Deletions cut 4 bases from V and 6 bases from J, with 9 bases between. Germline lookup yields CDR1 MDHEN and CDR2 SYDVKM. The CDR3 loop reads CASSYWGDGYTF. In DNA, the CDR3 is TGTGCCAGCAGTTATTGGGGGGATGGCTACACCTTC.

The J gene is TRBJ2-7, the V gene TRBV30; D is perhaps TRBD1 (6 bases). V lost 7 bases and J lost 7, with 14 bases in between. Germline loops: CDR1 GTSNPN, CDR2 SVGIG (reference sequence). CDR3 length: 11 amino acids. The CDR3, as DNA: TGTGCCTTTGGCAGGGGTCGAGAGCAGTACTTC. Its translation: CAFGRGREQYF.

V is TRBV2 and J is TRBJ2-4, with no clear D. Trimming took 3 bases from V and 2 from J, leaving 5 bases between them. Germline V gene data show CDR1 as SNHLY and CDR2 as FYNNEI. This CDR3 is built from 13 residues. The CDR3 spells CASSDTSKNIQYF. CDR3 in DNA: TGTGCCAGCAGTGACACATCCAAAAACATTCAGTACTTC.

The V call is TRBV24-1, the J call TRBJ2-1, with 9 bases aligning to TRBD1. Germline CDR1 reads KGHDR; CDR2 reads SFDVKD. The CDR3 contains 15 residues. Germline trimming cut 2 bases from V and 5 bases from J; bases unmatched to any gene: 3. The CDR3 here is CATSDSRTGDNEQFF. In DNA form, the CDR3 reads TGTGCCACCAGTGATTCTCGGACAGGGGACAATGAGCAGTTCTTC.

V and J are TRBV4-1 and TRBJ2-7; the D gene is possibly TRBD1 (6 bases). Looked up from germline, CDR1 is MGHRA and CDR2 is YSYEKL. V was shortened by 0 bases and J by 3 bases, with 12 bases between the two germline ends. The CDR3 extends over 15 amino acids. In nucleotides, the CDR3 is TGCGCCAGCAGCCAAGATTTCAGGGGTCTCTACGAGCAGTACTTC. Its translation is CASSQDFRGLYEQYF.

The chain carries TRBV3-1 (or the pseudogene TRBV3-2) and TRBJ2-1; a possible D gene is TRBD2 (5 bases). V lost 0 bases to trimming and J lost 7 bases, with 13 bases between them. This CDR3 contains 15 residues. Germline CDR1 LGHDT, CDR2 YNNKEL (reference sequence). CDR3 sequence: CASSQDPSPTNEQFF. CDR3 in DNA: TGTGCCAGCAGCCAAGATCCTAGCCCCACAAATGAGCAGTTCTTC.

This rearrangement joins TRBV9 to TRBJ2-7, with D perhaps TRBD1 (5 bases). Germline CDR1 is SGDLS and CDR2 is YYNGEE. The germline V and J ends were trimmed by 3 bases and 6 bases, with 13 bases remaining between them. The CDR3 is 13 residues long. The CDR3 coding sequence is TGTGCCAGCAGCGCCACACCAGGGATCGAGCAGTACTTC. Translation gives CASSATPGIEQYF.

The chain joins TRBV28 to TRBJ1-2; D is uncertain. The CDR3 consists of 13 residues. V lost 4 bases and J 4 bases, leaving 10 bases between the germline ends. Germline loops: CDR1 MDHEN, CDR2 SYDVKM. CDR3 in DNA: TGTGCCAGCAGTTCCCAGGTCGGCTATGGCTACACCTTC. This translates into CASSSQVGYGYTF.